This T cell receptor beta chain emerged from a study of T cell responses to AZD1222 COVID-19 vaccine (dated by TCRdb to the early 2020s). About the study as a whole: AZD1222 recipients given second doses at about 4 weeks or at about 12 weeks were pooled, since spike-specific TCR depth and breadth were not found to differ between the two schedules. Trial participants were enrolled by age into 18-55, 56-69 and 70-plus year subgroups, with 148, 28 and 57 TCR-sequenced participants respectively. A total of more than 230 trial participants underwent TCR sequencing, of whom about 210 received two doses of AZD1222 and around 26 received two doses of the MenACWY control vaccine.

Summary of the overall study and its limitations: Conclusions about previously exposed vaccinees are limited because only five or six AZD1222 recipients were SARS-CoV-2 seropositive at baseline. CD4 TCRs associated with the vaccine covered the entire spike protein, and the dominant responses were in regions 160-218 and 743-854. No day 14 peak-response samples were available, so repertoires were characterized only after the peak T cell response. The 56-69-year group was small, and its depth increase did not reach significance, likely because of low power. Participants were mostly white British, with more females than males. The authors suggested clonal diversity may have been underestimated. Reportedly, close to half of the unique spike-specific TCRs recognized epitopes lying outside the regions that are mutated in the B.1.351 and B.1.1.7 variants. After two AZD1222 doses, both the breadth and the depth of spike-specific TCRs were significantly higher than at day 0 and than in MenACWY recipients.

Per the germline V gene (reference sequence), WNHNN is the CDR1 and SYGVQD is the CDR2. There are 14 amino acids in the CDR3, from cysteine to phenylalanine inclusive. Just the 42-base CDR3 DNA is kept, in frame starting at base 1. V is pruned by 2 bases and J by 4 bases, leaving 2 bases of the junction without a gene match. Comments on this clone: Its antigen specificity is not known. Per-base quality was not reported, and no clone a single base away is much larger than it.

Per the publication, the time point label means: baseline before first vaccination. Samples from vaccinated people were obtained from the UK trials COV001 and COV002, which included a single-blind randomized controlled phase 2/3 trial of AZD1222 (ChAdOx1 nCoV-19) in healthy adults. For TCRbeta chain sequencing, PBMC samples were collected from trial participants at day 0 and at day 28 after the second dose. The CDR3 regions of human TCRbeta chains were analyzed by immunosequencing. The study's own analysis went as follows. Repertoire TCRs were matched against a reference library of SARS-CoV-2-specific TCRs generated with the MIRA antigen-specificity platform. Breadth was defined as the fraction of unique TCRs that were SARS-CoV-2-associated. Depth was defined as the fraction of total T cells that were SARS-CoV-2-associated. Using the MIRA data, each spike-specific TCR was assigned both to the spike region to which the TCR was reactive and to a CD4 or CD8 class. Log10-transformed breadth and depth values were compared by one-way ANOVA with Sidak's multiple comparisons tests. In its TCRdb copy, this immuneACCESS table keeps in-frame sequences only and misses some clones. Where compared with another copy, unresolved V genes explain less than half of these, and the others have no known cause. That table supplies the V and J calls and clone size; D and trimming were determined from the DNA. The sample table contains approximately 180,000 clones; only one count was recorded for 88% of them. The leading ten clones occupy about 8% of the sample.

This sample comprised peripheral blood, obtained on day 0 of AZD1222 vaccination. In this chain, TRBV10-1 is recombined with TRBJ1-2, and TRBD1 matches 9 of the central bases. This sequence was found in an adult in good health. The DNA sequence is TGCGCCAGCAGTGAGAGGGGACAGGGCTATGGCTACACCTTC. The encoded protein is CASSERGQGYGYTF.